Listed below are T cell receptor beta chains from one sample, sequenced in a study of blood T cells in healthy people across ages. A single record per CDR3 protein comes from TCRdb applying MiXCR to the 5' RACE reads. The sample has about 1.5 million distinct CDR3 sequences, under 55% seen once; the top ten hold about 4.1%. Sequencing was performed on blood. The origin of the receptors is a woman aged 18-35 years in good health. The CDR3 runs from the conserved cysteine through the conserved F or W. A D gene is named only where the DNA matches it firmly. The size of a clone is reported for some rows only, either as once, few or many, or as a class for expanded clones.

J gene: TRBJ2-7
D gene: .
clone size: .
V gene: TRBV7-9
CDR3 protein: CASSWTASTYEQYF
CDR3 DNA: TGTGCCAGCAGCTGGACTGCTAGTACCTACGAGCAGTACTTC

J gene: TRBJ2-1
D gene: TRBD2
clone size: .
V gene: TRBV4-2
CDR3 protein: CASSPQGLAGVRQFF
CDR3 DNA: TGTGCCAGCAGCCCACAAGGACTAGCGGGAGTAAGGCAGTTCTTC

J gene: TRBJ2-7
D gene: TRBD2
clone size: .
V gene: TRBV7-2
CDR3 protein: CASSSEGGGAYEQYF
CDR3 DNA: TGTGCCAGCAGCTCGGAGGGCGGGGGGGCTTACGAGCAGTACTTC

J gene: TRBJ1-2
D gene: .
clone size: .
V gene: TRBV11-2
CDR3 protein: CASSFLLLDYTF
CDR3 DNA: TGTGCCAGCAGCTTTCTTCTTCTTGACTACACCTTC

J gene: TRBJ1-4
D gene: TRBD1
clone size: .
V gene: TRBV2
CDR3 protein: CASRVESQGALTNEKLFF
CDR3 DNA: TGTGCCTCTAGGGTGGAGTCACAGGGGGCTTTAACTAATGAAAAACTGTTTTTT

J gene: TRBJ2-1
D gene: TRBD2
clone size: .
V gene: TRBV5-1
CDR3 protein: CASSLGEGWGNEQFF
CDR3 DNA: TGCGCCAGCAGCTTGGGGGAGGGTTGGGGCAATGAGCAGTTCTTC

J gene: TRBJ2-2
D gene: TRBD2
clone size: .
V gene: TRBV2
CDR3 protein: CASSVLAGSGGGELFF
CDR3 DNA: TGTGCCAGCAGTGTGCTAGCGGGCTCCGGTGGCGGGGAGCTGTTTTTT

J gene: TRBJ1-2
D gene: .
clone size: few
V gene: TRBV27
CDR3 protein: CASSLGAYYGYTF
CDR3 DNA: TGTGCCAGCAGTTTGGGTGCATACTATGGCTACACCTTC

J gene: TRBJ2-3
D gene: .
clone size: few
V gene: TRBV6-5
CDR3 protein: CASSSLLEKADTQYF
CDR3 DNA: TGTGCCAGCAGTTCGTTGTTAGAAAAGGCAGATACGCAGTATTTT

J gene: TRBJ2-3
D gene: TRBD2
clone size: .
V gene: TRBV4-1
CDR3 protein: CASSPSQGGGSTDTQYF
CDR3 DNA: TGCGCCAGCAGCCCATCTCAGGGCGGGGGGAGCACAGATACGCAGTATTTT

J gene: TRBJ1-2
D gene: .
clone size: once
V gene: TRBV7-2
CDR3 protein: CAGSLLLGFDYGYTF
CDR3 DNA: TGTGCCGGCAGCTTACTGCTGGGGTTCGACTATGGCTACACCTTC

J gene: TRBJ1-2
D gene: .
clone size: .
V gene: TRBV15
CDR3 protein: CATSRTTGSSYGYTF
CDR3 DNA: TGTGCCACCAGCAGAACGACAGGTTCCTCATATGGCTACACCTTC

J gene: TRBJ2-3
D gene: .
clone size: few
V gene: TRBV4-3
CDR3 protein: CASSQSNTQYF
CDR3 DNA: TGCGCCAGCAGCCAATCCAATACGCAGTATTTT

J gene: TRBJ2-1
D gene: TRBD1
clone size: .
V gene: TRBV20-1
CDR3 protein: CSARRGRSSYNEQFF
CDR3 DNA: TGCAGTGCTAGAAGGGGGCGAAGCTCCTACAATGAGCAGTTCTTC

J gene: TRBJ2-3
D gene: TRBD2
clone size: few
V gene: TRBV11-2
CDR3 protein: CASSLFPGGNPTDTQYF
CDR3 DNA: TGTGCCAGCAGCTTGTTTCCGGGAGGGAACCCCACAGATACGCAGTATTTT

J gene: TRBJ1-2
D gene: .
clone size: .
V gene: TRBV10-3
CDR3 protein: CAISAGTAYGYTF
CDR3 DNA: TGTGCCATCAGTGCCGGGACCGCCTATGGCTACACCTTC